A single sample gave rise to the 18 T cell receptor beta chains below, sequenced in a study of blood T cell repertoires in COVID-19. Profiled with immunoSEQ multiplex PCR; TCRdb holds only in-frame clones, not every one. The sample has 100,000 to 150,000 clones, approximately 87% seen once. Sample: peripheral blood. These TCRs come from a man between 50 and 59 years old with acute or convalescent COVID-19.

The CDR3, as DNA: TGTGCCAGCTCCCAAGGACAGGTTAGCACAGATACGCAGTATTTT. It translates to CASSQGQVSTDTQYF. The chain has TRBV18 and TRBJ2-3; 7 bases line up with TRBD1. The CDR3 length is 15 residues. Germline V gene lookup returns CDR1 KGHSH and CDR2 LQKENI. Unmatched junction bases numbered 6, after V lost 6 bases and J lost 0 bases. Together with reference TRBV18 and TRBJ2-3, the CDR3 gives the full variable domain: NAGVMQNPRHLVRRRGQEARLRCSPMKGHSHVYWYRQLPEEGLKFMVYLQKENIIDESGMPKERFSAEFPKEGPSILRIQQVVRGDSAAYFCASSQGQVSTDTQYFGPGTRLTVL.

The rearrangement uses TRBV25-1 and TRBJ2-7, with D unresolved. Germline assignment: CDR1 MGHDK and CDR2 SYGVNS. The CDR3 totals 13 residues. The V gene lost 4 bases and the J gene lost 2 bases, with 9 bases spanning the gap. The CDR3, as DNA: TGTGCCAGCAGTGGAGCTGCAACCTACGAGCAGTACTTC. Its protein product is CASSGAATYEQYF.

The chain carries TRBV24-1 and TRBJ1-1; 10 bases are a match to TRBD1. Germline CDR1 reads KGHDR; CDR2 reads SFDVKD. This CDR3 contains 16 residues. V gave up 4 bases and J gave up 5 bases; unmatched junction bases: 9. The CDR3 spells CATSDSDRGRGTEAFF. The CDR3 region has the DNA TGTGCCACCAGTGACTCGGACAGGGGGAGAGGAACTGAAGCTTTCTTT.

The chain recombines TRBV15 with TRBJ2-7; D perhaps matches TRBD2 (5 bases). Trimming cost V 0 bases and J 4 bases, with 10 bases left between them. The CDR3 has 14 amino acids. Germline V lookup: CDR1 LNHNV, CDR2 YYDKDF (reference sequence). CDR3 region: CATSRDGGSYEQYF. DNA of the CDR3: TGTGCCACCAGCAGAGATGGAGGAAGTTACGAGCAGTACTTC. The full variable domain, its missing parts supplied by reference TRBV15 and TRBJ2-7, is DAMVIQNPRYQVTQFGKPVTLSCSQTLNHNVMYWYQQKSSQAPKLLFHYYDKDFNNEADTPDNFQSRRPNTSFCFLDIRSPGLGDTAMYLCATSRDGGSYEQYFGPGTRLTVT.

The V call is TRBV27, the J call TRBJ2-3; TRBD1 agrees at 10 bases. J gave up 5 bases and V 3 bases, and 5 bases lay outside the gene matches. Germline assignment: CDR1 MNHEY and CDR2 SMNVEV (reference sequence). This CDR3 spans 15 amino acids. The CDR3, as DNA: TGTGCCAGCAGTTTCGGGACAGGGGAGGTAGATACGCAGTATTTT. As protein: CASSFGTGEVDTQYF.

V usage is TRBV6-5 and J usage is TRBJ2-7; 8 bases are a match to TRBD1. V gave up 1 base and J gave up 9 bases; unmatched junction bases: 14. The CDR3 totals 16 residues. Germline CDR1 and CDR2: MNHEY and SVGAGI. The CDR3 region has the DNA TGTGCCAGCAGTTACTTAGGACAGGGAGGCGAGATAACGCAGTACTTC. It translates to CASSYLGQGGEITQYF.

The chain has TRBV9 and TRBJ2-7; 9 bases are shared with TRBD2. J gave up 7 bases and V 0 bases, and 8 bases lay outside the gene matches. The length of the CDR3 is 15 residues. Germline V gives CDR1 SGDLS, CDR2 YYNGEE. The CDR3: CASSVGGSGSGEQYF. CDR3 nucleotides: TGTGCCAGCAGCGTAGGAGGTAGCGGGAGCGGGGAGCAGTACTTC.

The V and J genes are TRBV5-1 and TRBJ1-2, with 10 positions matching TRBD1. The CDR3 is made up of 16 amino acids. Trimming cost V 4 bases and J 3 bases; bases outside gene matches: 9. CDR1 and CDR2 from the germline V gene are SGHRS and YFSETQ. For the CDR3, the DNA is TGCGCCAGCAGCAGTGCCGGGACAGGGGATTACTATGGCTACACCTTC. This gives the protein CASSSAGTGDYYGYTF.

The chain recombines TRBV30 with TRBJ1-5; 7 bases are a match to TRBD1. The CDR3 has 15 residues. With V trimmed by 3 bases and J by 6 bases, 11 bases remained unmatched. The germline V gene encodes CDR1 GTSNPN and CDR2 SVGIG (reference sequence). This CDR3 is CAWSSSGGSLQPQHF. In DNA, the CDR3 is TGTGCCTGGAGCAGTTCAGGGGGATCCCTTCAGCCCCAGCATTTT.

This clone was recorded once. V is TRBV6-6 and J is TRBJ1-2; TRBD1 might be the D (6 bases). Looked up from germline, CDR1 is MNHNY and CDR2 is SVGAGI (reference sequence). Between the trimmed V and J ends, which lost 0 bases and 6 bases, there was a span of 8 bases. The CDR3 is 13 amino acids. Here the CDR3 reads CASSYSRTDGYTF. The CDR3 region has the DNA TGTGCCAGCAGTTACTCTAGGACAGATGGCTACACCTTC.

The rearrangement links TRBV12-3 or TRBV12-4 to TRBJ2-3; TRBD1 matches at 8 bases. After removal of 4 bases from V and 11 bases from J, the junction contained 5 bases not matched to a gene. This CDR3 has 12 amino acids. The CDR3: CASSSPGQGQYF. DNA of the CDR3: TGTGCCAGCAGTTCTCCCGGACAGGGGCAGTATTTT.

The V and J genes are TRBV6-6 and TRBJ2-1; 10 nucleotides line up with TRBD2. The CDR3 contains 17 residues. Unmatched junction bases numbered 13, after V lost 5 bases and J lost 6 bases. Germline CDR1 MNHNY, CDR2 SVGAGI (reference sequence). The CDR3: CASSRPEVAGGSNEQFF. The CDR3 region has the DNA TGTGCCAGCAGTCGCCCGGAGGTAGCGGGAGGAAGCAATGAGCAGTTCTTC.

This clone occurred a few times. This chain joins TRBV2 and TRBJ1-1; 10 positions agree with TRBD1. Germline assignment: CDR1 SNHLY and CDR2 FYNNEI. This CDR3 has 14 residues. With V trimmed by 5 bases and J by 4 bases, 4 bases remained unmatched. The CDR3: CASSPGQGPTEAFF. The CDR3 coding sequence is TGTGCCAGCAGTCCGGGACAGGGGCCCACTGAAGCTTTCTTT.

V usage is TRBV24-1 and J usage is TRBJ1-3, with TRBD1 matching 8 bases. Losses at the gene ends were 2 bases for V and 0 bases for J; bases not matched to a gene: 8. The CDR3 covers 18 residues. The germline V gene encodes CDR1 KGHDR and CDR2 SFDVKD. In nucleotides, the CDR3 is TGTGCCACCAGTGATTCCCGGGACAGGCCGTCCTCTGGAAACACCATATATTTT. It translates to CATSDSRDRPSSGNTIYF.

The V call is TRBV7-2, the J call TRBJ2-7, with D maybe TRBD2 (5 bases). Germline-derived CDR1 and CDR2 are SGHTA and FQGNSA. The CDR3 totals 16 residues. The V end was cut by 4 bases, the J end by 9 bases, with 25 bases between. The CDR3 nucleotides are TGTGCCAGCAGCTCATCTCCAAGCGGTGCTGAAATTCGGCAGTACTTC. Amino acids: CASSSSPSGAEIRQYF.

The chain employs TRBV19 and TRBJ2-7; 11 bases agree with TRBD1. CDR3 length equals 14 residues. V was pared by 5 bases and J by 3 bases, with 3 bases of the junction left unmatched. Germline CDR1 and CDR2: LNHDA and SQIVND (reference sequence). Here the CDR3 reads CASSSGTGGYEQYF. The CDR3 region has the DNA TGTGCCAGTAGTTCCGGGACAGGGGGCTACGAGCAGTACTTC. Drawing the rest from reference TRBV19 and TRBJ2-7, the complete variable domain is DGGITQSPKYLFRKEGQNVTLSCEQNLNHDAMYWYRQDPGQGLRLIYYSQIVNDFQKGDIAEGYSVSREKKESFPLTVTSAQKNPTAFYLCASSSGTGGYEQYFGPGTRLTVT.

The chain recombines TRBV24-1 with TRBJ2-1, with 13 bases aligning to TRBD2. In germline, CDR1 is KGHDR, CDR2 SFDVKD. V lost 7 bases to trimming and J lost 6 bases; unmatched junction nucleotides: 20. The CDR3 contains 20 residues. This CDR3 is CATSKRLAGGNDAGLNEQFF. CDR3 sequence (DNA): TGTGCCACCAGCAAACGACTAGCGGGAGGAAACGACGCAGGACTCAATGAGCAGTTCTTC.

The chain combines TRBV5-4 with TRBJ2-3; possible D gene TRBD1, 6 bases. V was clipped by 3 bases and J by 6 bases, with 14 bases between them. This CDR3 comprises 14 residues. Germline assignment: CDR1 SGHNT and CDR2 YYREEE (reference sequence). This CDR3 is CASSSGQFMDTQYF. The CDR3 DNA is TGTGCCAGCAGCTCTGGACAGTTCATGGATACGCAGTATTTT.